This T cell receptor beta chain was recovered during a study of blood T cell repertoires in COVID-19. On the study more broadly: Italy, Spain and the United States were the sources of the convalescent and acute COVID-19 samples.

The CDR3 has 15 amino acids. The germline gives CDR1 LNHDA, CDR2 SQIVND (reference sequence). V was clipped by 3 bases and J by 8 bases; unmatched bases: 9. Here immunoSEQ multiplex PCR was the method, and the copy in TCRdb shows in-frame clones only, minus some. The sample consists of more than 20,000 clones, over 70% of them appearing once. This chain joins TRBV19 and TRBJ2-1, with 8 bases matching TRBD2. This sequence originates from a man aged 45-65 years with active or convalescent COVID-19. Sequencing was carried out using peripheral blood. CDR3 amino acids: CASSIRSGGKDEQFF. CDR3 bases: TGTGCCAGTAGTATCAGGAGCGGGGGAAAGGATGAGCAGTTCTTC. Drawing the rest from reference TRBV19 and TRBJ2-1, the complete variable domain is DGGITQSPKYLFRKEGQNVTLSCEQNLNHDAMYWYRQDPGQGLRLIYYSQIVNDFQKGDIAEGYSVSREKKESFPLTVTSAQKNPTAFYLCASSIRSGGKDEQFFGPGTRLTVL.